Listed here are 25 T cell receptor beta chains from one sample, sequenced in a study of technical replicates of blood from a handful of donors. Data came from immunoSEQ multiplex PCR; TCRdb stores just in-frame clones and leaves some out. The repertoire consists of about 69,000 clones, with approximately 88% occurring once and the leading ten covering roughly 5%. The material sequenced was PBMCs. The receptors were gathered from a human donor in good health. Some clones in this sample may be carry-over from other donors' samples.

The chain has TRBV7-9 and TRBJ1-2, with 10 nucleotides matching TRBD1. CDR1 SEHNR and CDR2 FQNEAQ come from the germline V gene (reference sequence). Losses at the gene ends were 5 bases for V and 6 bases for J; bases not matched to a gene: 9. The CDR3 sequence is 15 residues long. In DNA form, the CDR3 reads TGTGCCAGCAGCCCTGGGACAGGGGTTAGTGATGGCTACACCTTC. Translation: CASSPGTGVSDGYTF. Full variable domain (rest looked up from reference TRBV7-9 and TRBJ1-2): DTGVSQNPRHKITKRGQNVTFRCDPISEHNRLYWYRQTLGQGPEFLTYFQNEAQLEKSRLLSDRFSAERPKGSFSTLEIQRTEQGDSAMYLCASSPGTGVSDGYTFGSGTRLTVV.

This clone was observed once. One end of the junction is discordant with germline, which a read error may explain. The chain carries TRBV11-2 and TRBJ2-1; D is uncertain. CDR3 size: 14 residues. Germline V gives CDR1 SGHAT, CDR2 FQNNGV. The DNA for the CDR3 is TGTGCCAGCAGCTTAGACCCCCGGGTTACAACCCCAATCTTC. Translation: CASSLDPRVTTPIF.

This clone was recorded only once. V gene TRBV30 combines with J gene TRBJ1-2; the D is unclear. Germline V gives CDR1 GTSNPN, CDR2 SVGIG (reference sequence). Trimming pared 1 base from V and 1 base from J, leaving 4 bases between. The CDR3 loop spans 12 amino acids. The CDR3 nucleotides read TGTGCCTGGAGTGCTCGTAACTATGGCTACACCTTC. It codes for CAWSARNYGYTF.

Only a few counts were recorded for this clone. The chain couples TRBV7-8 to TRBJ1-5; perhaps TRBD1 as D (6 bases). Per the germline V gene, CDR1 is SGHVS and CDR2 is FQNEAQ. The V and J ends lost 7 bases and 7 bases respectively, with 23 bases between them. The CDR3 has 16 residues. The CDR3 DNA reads TGTGCCAGCATTCCTACAGGGTTTACCTCCCTACAGCCCCAGCATTTT. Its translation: CASIPTGFTSLQPQHF.

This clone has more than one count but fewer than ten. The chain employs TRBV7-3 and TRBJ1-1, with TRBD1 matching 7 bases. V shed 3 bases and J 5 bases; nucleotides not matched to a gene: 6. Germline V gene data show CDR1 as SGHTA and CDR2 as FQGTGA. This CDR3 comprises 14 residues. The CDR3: CASSFRQGDTEAFF. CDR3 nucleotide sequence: TGTGCCAGCAGCTTTAGACAGGGTGATACTGAAGCTTTCTTT. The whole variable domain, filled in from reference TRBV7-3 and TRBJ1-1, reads GAGVSQTPSNKVTEKGKYVELRCDPISGHTALYWYRQSLGQGPEFLIYFQGTGAADDSGLPNDRFFAVRPEGSVSTLKIQRTERGDSAVYLCASSFRQGDTEAFFGQGTRLTVV.

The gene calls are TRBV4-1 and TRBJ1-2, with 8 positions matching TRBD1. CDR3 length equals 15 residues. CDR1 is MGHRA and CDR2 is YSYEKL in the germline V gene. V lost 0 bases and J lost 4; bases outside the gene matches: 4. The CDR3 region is CASSQETTGGYGYTF. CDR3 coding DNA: TGCGCCAGCAGCCAAGAAACCACAGGGGGCTATGGCTACACCTTC.

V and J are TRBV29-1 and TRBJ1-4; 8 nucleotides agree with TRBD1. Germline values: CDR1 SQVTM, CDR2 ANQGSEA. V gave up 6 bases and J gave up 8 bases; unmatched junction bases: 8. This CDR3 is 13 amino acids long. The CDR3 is CSVRTGFGEKLFF. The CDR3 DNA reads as TGCAGCGTAAGGACAGGGTTTGGGGAAAAACTGTTTTTT.

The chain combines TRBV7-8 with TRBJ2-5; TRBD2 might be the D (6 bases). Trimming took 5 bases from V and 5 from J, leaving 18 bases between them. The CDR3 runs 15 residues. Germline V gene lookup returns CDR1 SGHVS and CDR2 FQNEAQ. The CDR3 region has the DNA TGTGCCAGCAGCAATGGGTTTAGCGGAGGGGAGACCCAGTACTTC. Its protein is CASSNGFSGGETQYF.

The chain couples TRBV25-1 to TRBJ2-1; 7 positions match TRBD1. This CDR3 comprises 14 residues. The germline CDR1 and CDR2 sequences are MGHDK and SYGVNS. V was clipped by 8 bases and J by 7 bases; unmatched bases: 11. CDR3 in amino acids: CASGALDRLNEQFF. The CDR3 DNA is TGTGCCAGCGGAGCCCTGGACAGGCTGAATGAGCAGTTCTTC.

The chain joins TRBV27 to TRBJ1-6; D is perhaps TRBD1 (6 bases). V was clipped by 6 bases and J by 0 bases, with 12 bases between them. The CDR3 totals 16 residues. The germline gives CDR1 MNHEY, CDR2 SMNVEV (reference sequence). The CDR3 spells CASSGQPSSYNSPLHF. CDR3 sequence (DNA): TGTGCCAGCAGCGGACAGCCGAGCTCCTATAATTCACCCCTCCACTTT.

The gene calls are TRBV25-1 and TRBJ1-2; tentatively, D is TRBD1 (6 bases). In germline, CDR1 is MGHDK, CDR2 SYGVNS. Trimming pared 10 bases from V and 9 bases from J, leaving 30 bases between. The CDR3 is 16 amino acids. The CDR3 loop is CATRGGGSDDRPRYTF. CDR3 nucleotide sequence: TGTGCCACCCGGGGAGGGGGAAGCGATGACCGTCCTCGCTACACCTTC.

The CDR3 DNA follows: TGTGCCAGCAGCTTTCTAGGCAGTGCGCGGAGGGATACGCAGTATTTT. Amino acid sequence: CASSFLGSARRDTQYF. The chain combines TRBV11-2 with TRBJ2-3; a possible D gene is TRBD2 (5 bases). The germline V gene has CDR1 SGHAT and CDR2 FQNNGV. This CDR3 has 16 residues. Trimming took 3 bases from V and 6 from J, leaving 19 bases between them.

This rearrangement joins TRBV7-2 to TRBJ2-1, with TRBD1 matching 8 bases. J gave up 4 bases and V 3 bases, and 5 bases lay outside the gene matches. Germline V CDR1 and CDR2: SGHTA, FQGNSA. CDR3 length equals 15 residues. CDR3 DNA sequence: TGTGCCAGCAGCTTTTCAGGGGGCCGTTACAATGAGCAGTTCTTC. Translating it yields CASSFSGGRYNEQFF.

CDR3 DNA sequence: TGTGCCAGCAGCCCCGGACAGGGTATAGGCTATGGCTACACCTTC. Encoded protein: CASSPGQGIGYGYTF. The rearrangement joins TRBV7-2 to TRBJ1-2; the match to TRBD1 covers 8 bases. J lost 4 bases, V lost 5 bases, and 9 bases had no gene match. CDR1 SGHTA and CDR2 FQGNSA come from the germline V gene. The CDR3 is 15 amino acids.

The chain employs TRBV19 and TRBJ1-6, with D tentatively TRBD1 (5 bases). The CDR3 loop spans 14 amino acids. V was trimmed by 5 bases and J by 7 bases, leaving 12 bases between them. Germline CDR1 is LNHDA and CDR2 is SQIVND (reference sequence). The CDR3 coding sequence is TGTGCCAGTAGTCCGCACGGGGGGAATTCACCCCTCCACTTT. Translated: CASSPHGGNSPLHF.

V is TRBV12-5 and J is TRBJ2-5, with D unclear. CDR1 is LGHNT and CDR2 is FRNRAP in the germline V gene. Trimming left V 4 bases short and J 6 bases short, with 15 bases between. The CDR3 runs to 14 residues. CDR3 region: CASGSPDVRKTQYF. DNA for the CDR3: TGTGCTAGTGGTTCACCTGACGTGAGGAAGACCCAGTACTTC.

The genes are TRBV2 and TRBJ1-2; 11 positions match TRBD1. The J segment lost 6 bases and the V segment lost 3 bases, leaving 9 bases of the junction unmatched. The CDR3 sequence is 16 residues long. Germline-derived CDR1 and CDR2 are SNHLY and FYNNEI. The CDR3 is CASSEVRTGGLDGYTF. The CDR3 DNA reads TGTGCCAGCAGTGAGGTCCGGACAGGGGGCCTCGATGGCTACACCTTC.

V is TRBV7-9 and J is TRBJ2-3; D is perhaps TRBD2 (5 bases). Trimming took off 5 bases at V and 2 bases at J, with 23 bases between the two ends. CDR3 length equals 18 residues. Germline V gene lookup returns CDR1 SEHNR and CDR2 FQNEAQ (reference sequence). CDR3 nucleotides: TGTGCCAGCAGCCATTACCCCGGGGTGACGACGCTCACAGATACGCAGTATTTT. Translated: CASSHYPGVTTLTDTQYF.

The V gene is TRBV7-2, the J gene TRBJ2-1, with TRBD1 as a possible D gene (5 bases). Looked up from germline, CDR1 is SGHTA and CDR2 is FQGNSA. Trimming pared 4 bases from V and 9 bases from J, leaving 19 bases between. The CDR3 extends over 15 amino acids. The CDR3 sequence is CASSYQSTSGAEQFF. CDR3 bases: TGTGCCAGCAGCTACCAATCTACCTCTGGGGCTGAGCAGTTCTTC.

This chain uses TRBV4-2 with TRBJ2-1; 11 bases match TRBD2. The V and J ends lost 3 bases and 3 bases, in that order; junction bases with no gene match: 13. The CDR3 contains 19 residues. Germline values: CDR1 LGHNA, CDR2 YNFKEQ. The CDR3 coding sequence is TGTGCCAGCAGCCAGCAATCCCGACTCCTAGCGGGGGGCTACAATGAGCAGTTCTTC. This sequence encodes CASSQQSRLLAGGYNEQFF.

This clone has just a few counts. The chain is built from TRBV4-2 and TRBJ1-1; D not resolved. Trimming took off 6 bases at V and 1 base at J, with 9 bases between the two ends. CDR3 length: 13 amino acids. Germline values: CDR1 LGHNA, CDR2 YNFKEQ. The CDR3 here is CASSFGRNTEAFF. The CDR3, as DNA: TGTGCCAGCAGTTTTGGGAGGAACACTGAAGCTTTCTTT.

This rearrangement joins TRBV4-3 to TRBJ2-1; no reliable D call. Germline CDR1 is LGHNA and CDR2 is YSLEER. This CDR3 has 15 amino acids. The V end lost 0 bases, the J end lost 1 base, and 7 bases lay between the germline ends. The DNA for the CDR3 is TGCGCCAGCAGCCAAGATCGAGGTTCCTACAATGAGCAGTTCTTC. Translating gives CASSQDRGSYNEQFF.

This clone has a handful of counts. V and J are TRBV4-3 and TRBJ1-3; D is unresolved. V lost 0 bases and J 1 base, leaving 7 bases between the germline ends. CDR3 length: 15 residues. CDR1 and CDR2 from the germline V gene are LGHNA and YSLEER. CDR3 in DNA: TGCGCCAGCAGCCAAGATGGCAGGTCTGGAAACACCATATATTTT. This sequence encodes CASSQDGRSGNTIYF.

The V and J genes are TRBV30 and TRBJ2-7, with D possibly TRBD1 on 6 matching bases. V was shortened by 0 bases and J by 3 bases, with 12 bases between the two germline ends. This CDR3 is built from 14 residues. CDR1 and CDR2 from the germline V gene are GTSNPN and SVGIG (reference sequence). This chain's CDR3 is CAWSVIRGGYEQYF. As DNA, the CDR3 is TGTGCCTGGAGTGTAATCAGGGGCGGCTACGAGCAGTACTTC.

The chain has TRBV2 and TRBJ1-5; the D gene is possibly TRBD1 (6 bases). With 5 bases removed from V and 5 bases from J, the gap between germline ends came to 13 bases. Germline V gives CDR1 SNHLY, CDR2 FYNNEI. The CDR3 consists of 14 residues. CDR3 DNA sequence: TGTGCCAGCAGTCAGGACAGAGGGGATCAGCCCCAGCATTTT. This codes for CASSQDRGDQPQHF.